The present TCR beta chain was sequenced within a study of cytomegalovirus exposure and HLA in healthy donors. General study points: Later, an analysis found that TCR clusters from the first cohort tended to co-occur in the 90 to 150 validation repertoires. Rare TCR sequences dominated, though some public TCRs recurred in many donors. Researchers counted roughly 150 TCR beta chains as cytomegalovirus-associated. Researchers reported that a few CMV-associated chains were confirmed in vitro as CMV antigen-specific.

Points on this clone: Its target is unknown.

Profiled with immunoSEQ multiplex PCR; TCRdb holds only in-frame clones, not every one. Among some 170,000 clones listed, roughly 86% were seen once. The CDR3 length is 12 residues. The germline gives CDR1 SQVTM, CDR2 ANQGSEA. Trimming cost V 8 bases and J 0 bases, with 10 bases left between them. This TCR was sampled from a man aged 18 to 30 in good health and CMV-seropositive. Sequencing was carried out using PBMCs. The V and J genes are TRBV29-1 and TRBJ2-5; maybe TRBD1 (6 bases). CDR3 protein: CSLGTYQETQYF. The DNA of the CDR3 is TGCAGCTTAGGGACATACCAAGAGACCCAGTACTTC. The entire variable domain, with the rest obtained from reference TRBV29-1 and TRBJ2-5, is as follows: SAVISQKPSRDICQRGTSLTIQCQVDSQVTMMFWYRQQPGQSLTLIATANQGSEATYESGFVIDKFPISRPNLTFSTLTVSNMSPEDSSIYLCSLGTYQETQYFGPGTRLLVL.